Each of the 24 T cell receptor beta chains below was sequenced from the same sample in a study of T cell responses to AZD1222 COVID-19 vaccine. TCRdb keeps only in-frame clones here, not all; method: immunoSEQ multiplex PCR. The data contain some 80,000 clones, 85% to 90% of them singletons. The input for sequencing was peripheral blood, taken on day 0 of AZD1222 vaccination. These receptors were collected from an adult in good health.

The chain recombines TRBV30 with TRBJ1-1; D call uncertain. V was pared by 2 bases and J by 6 bases, with 10 bases between. The CDR3 loop spans 12 amino acids. Per germline, CDR1 GTSNPN and CDR2 SVGIG (reference sequence). The CDR3 DNA sequence: TGTGCCTGGAGTCCCCCCGGCCCTGAAGCTTTCTTT. Translated: CAWSPPGPEAFF.

The chain joins TRBV12-3 or TRBV12-4 to TRBJ1-2; TRBD1 is a possible D gene (5 bases). The CDR3 length is 13 residues. V was trimmed by 4 bases and J by 4 bases, leaving 10 bases between them. Here the CDR3 reads CASSSQGFYGYTF. The CDR3 bases are TGTGCCAGCAGTTCCCAGGGATTCTATGGCTACACCTTC.

The J gene is TRBJ1-1, the V gene TRBV6-5; D is uncertain. Trimming pared 2 bases from V and 4 bases from J, leaving 8 bases between. Germline CDR1 and CDR2: MNHEY and SVGAGI. CDR3 length: 13 residues. The CDR3, as DNA: TGTGCCAGCAGTTACCCGAAATCCACTGAAGCTTTCTTT. Translating it yields CASSYPKSTEAFF.

The chain recombines TRBV6-6 with TRBJ1-2, with TRBD1 as a possible D gene (5 bases). From germline, CDR1 is MNHNY and CDR2 SVGAGI (reference sequence). The CDR3 is 15 residues long. V shed 0 bases and J shed 6 bases, with 14 bases lying between them. CDR3 nucleotide sequence: TGTGCCAGCAGTTACTCGACTGGAGGAGGGGATGGCTACACCTTC. Its protein is CASSYSTGGGDGYTF.

This clone was detected a few times. The CDR3 region has the DNA TGTGCCAGCAGCCTGTCCGATGAGCAGTTCTTC. Translating it yields CASSLSDEQFF. The chain links TRBV16 to TRBJ2-1, with D uncertain. CDR3 length equals 11 residues. With 4 bases removed from V and 8 bases from J, the gap between germline ends came to 6 bases. Per the germline V gene, CDR1 is KGHSY and CDR2 is FQNENV.

This clone occurred a few times. The chain combines TRBV24-1 with TRBJ1-2; D remains unclear. V was shortened by 0 bases and J by 1 base, with 11 bases between the two germline ends. There are 16 residues in the CDR3. Germline CDR1 KGHDR, CDR2 SFDVKD. This CDR3 is CATSDLLTVLNYGYTF. CDR3 in DNA: TGTGCCACCAGTGATTTGCTGACCGTCCTTAACTATGGCTACACCTTC.

The chain has TRBV7-8 and TRBJ1-2; possible D gene TRBD1, 6 bases. Germline-derived CDR1 and CDR2 are SGHVS and FQNEAQ. The CDR3 has 11 amino acids. Trimming stripped 5 bases from V and 9 bases from J, with 10 bases between. The CDR3 nucleotides read TGTGCCAGCAGCCGTACAGGGCGCTACACCTTC. This encodes CASSRTGRYTF.

V and J are TRBV7-6 and TRBJ2-2, with D perhaps being TRBD1 or TRBD2 (6 bases each). Germline V gene sequence: CDR1 SGHVS, CDR2 FNYEAQ. The CDR3 runs to 16 residues. V was pared by 1 base and J by 4 bases, with 13 bases between. CDR3 region: CASSLVGGLVTGELFF. For the CDR3, the DNA is TGTGCCAGCAGCTTAGTGGGGGGCCTGGTCACCGGGGAGCTGTTTTTT.

V usage is TRBV30 and J usage is TRBJ2-1; the D gene is possibly TRBD1 (6 bases). CDR1 is GTSNPN, CDR2 SVGIG, per germline (reference sequence). Trimming shortened V by 0 bases and J by 3 bases, and 12 bases separated the two germline ends. This CDR3 contains 15 residues. CDR3: CAWSVSRGNYNEQFF. CDR3 DNA sequence: TGTGCCTGGAGTGTGTCGAGGGGGAACTACAATGAGCAGTTCTTC.

The rearrangement links TRBV10-3 to TRBJ2-1; 8 bases are shared with TRBD1. Germline values: CDR1 ENHRY, CDR2 SYGVKD. J gave up 7 bases and V 5 bases, and 10 bases lay outside the gene matches. This CDR3 spans 15 amino acids. The CDR3 here is CAISSPTGGLNEQFF. The CDR3 region has the DNA TGTGCCATCAGTTCACCTACAGGGGGTCTAAATGAGCAGTTCTTC.

The V call is TRBV5-1, the J call TRBJ1-1, with D perhaps TRBD1 (6 bases). Germline CDR1 reads SGHRS; CDR2 reads YFSETQ. The V and J ends lost 9 bases and 1 base respectively, with 10 bases between them. This CDR3 has 12 amino acids. CDR3 bases: TGCGCCACCAGGGGAGAGAACACTGAAGCTTTCTTT. This translates into CATRGENTEAFF.

V gene TRBV11-2 combines with J gene TRBJ2-1; 13 bases are shared with TRBD2. J gave up 4 bases and V 1 base, and 1 base lay outside the gene matches. The V gene's germline CDR1 is SGHAT and CDR2 FQNNGV. The CDR3 consists of 16 residues. This CDR3 is CASSLGLAGGYNEQFF. The CDR3, as DNA: TGTGCCAGCAGCTTAGGACTAGCGGGGGGATACAATGAGCAGTTCTTC.

This clone was observed a few times. The chain has TRBV9 and TRBJ1-1, with D uncertain. The CDR3 contains 14 residues. The germline CDR1 and CDR2 sequences are SGDLS and YYNGEE. With 6 bases removed from V and 1 base from J, the gap between germline ends came to 13 bases. CDR3 coding DNA: TGTGCCAGCACCGGAGGGATTTCGAACACTGAAGCTTTCTTT. Translation gives CASTGGISNTEAFF.

The table lists this clone with a few counts. This chain connects TRBV30 to TRBJ1-2; D remains unclear. The V end was cut by 5 bases, the J end by 2 bases, with 3 bases between. CDR3 length: 10 residues. Germline assignment: CDR1 GTSNPN and CDR2 SVGIG (reference sequence). The CDR3 region is CAWLNYGYTF. The CDR3, as DNA: TGTGCCTGGCTGAACTATGGCTACACCTTC.

The table lists this clone with a few counts. This rearrangement joins TRBV7-2 to TRBJ1-1; the D gene is possibly TRBD1 (6 bases). V gave up 2 bases and J gave up 7 bases, with 14 bases separating them. The CDR3 length is 14 residues. CDR1 is SGHTA and CDR2 is FQGNSA in the germline V gene. The CDR3 coding sequence is TGTGCCAGCAGCTTAAGTGGGACAACTATTGAAGCTTTCTTT. As protein: CASSLSGTTIEAFF.

This clone was recorded once. This chain links TRBV5-1 with TRBJ1-2; D unresolved. The CDR3 spans 14 residues. CDR1 is SGHRS and CDR2 is YFSETQ in the germline V gene. The V and J ends lost 0 bases and 6 bases respectively, with 12 bases between them. The CDR3 region has the DNA TGCGCCAGCAGCTTGGCCCGGCAACCGGATGGCTACACCTTC. It is translated as CASSLARQPDGYTF.

The CDR3: CASSLQGGNYGYTF. In nucleotides, the CDR3 is TGTGCCAGCAGCTTACAGGGAGGGAACTATGGCTACACCTTC. The V gene is TRBV7-3, the J gene TRBJ1-2; tentatively, D is TRBD1 (5 bases). The germline V and J ends were trimmed by 2 bases and 2 bases, with 9 bases remaining between them. The CDR3 is made up of 14 amino acids. Germline V gives CDR1 SGHTA, CDR2 FQGTGA.

This clone was seen a few times. The chain joins TRBV29-1 to TRBJ1-1, with 7 bases matching TRBD1. The CDR3 spans 12 residues. Trimming took 3 bases from V and 10 from J; bases not matched to a gene: 8. The germline CDR1 and CDR2 sequences are SQVTM and ANQGSEA. CDR3 in amino acids: CSVDDRVTLAFF. DNA of the CDR3: TGCAGCGTTGACGACAGGGTAACGCTAGCTTTCTTT.

The chain has TRBV5-1 and TRBJ1-1; no firm D call. Trimming removed 5 bases at V and 1 base at J, with 3 bases between. Germline V gives CDR1 SGHRS, CDR2 YFSETQ. The CDR3 is 11 amino acids. CDR3 residues: CASRENTEAFF. CDR3 DNA sequence: TGCGCCAGCAGGGAGAACACTGAAGCTTTCTTT.

The J gene is TRBJ1-6, the V gene TRBV19; TRBD1 might be the D (6 bases). V was cut by 5 bases and J by 0 bases, with 11 bases left in between. Per germline, CDR1 LNHDA and CDR2 SQIVND (reference sequence). The CDR3 consists of 16 residues. This CDR3 is CASSPGHSSYNSPLHF. CDR3 DNA: TGTGCCAGTAGTCCGGGACACTCCTCCTATAATTCACCCCTCCACTTT.

V gene TRBV5-1 combines with J gene TRBJ1-1; D is unresolved. Looked up from germline, CDR1 is SGHRS and CDR2 is YFSETQ. This CDR3 is 15 amino acids long. Deletions cut 0 bases from V and 1 base from J, with 10 bases between. CDR3 in DNA: TGCGCCAGCAGCTTGGCCTTTATCGAGAACACTGAAGCTTTCTTT. Translating it yields CASSLAFIENTEAFF.

The chain carries TRBV28 and TRBJ2-1, with 7 bases fitting TRBD2. The CDR3 length is 15 residues. Germline V lookup: CDR1 MDHEN, CDR2 SYDVKM. Unmatched junction bases numbered 5, after V lost 2 bases and J lost 4 bases. CDR3 nucleotides: TGTGCCAGCAGTTTAGGGCTAGCGGATTACAATGAGCAGTTCTTC. This encodes CASSLGLADYNEQFF.

V gene TRBV20-1 combines with J gene TRBJ1-2; D not certain. V was shortened by 3 bases and J by 8 bases, with 25 bases between the two germline ends. The CDR3 runs to 16 residues. Looked up from germline, CDR1 is DFQATT and CDR2 is SNEGSKA (reference sequence). The CDR3 sequence: CSASSAVTGPQEGYTF. The CDR3 DNA sequence: TGCAGTGCTAGTTCGGCTGTCACCGGGCCTCAGGAAGGCTACACCTTC.

This clone was counted a few times. CDR3 nucleotide sequence: TGCGCCAGCAGCTTGGCCCTCGACCTGGGCACTGAAGCTTTCTTT. Translated: CASSLALDLGTEAFF. The chain recombines TRBV5-1 with TRBJ1-1; no clear D. The germline CDR1 and CDR2 sequences are SGHRS and YFSETQ. This CDR3 is 15 amino acids long. Trimming shortened V by 0 bases and J by 4 bases, and 13 bases separated the two germline ends.